This passage covers 20 T cell receptor beta chains from one sample sequenced in a study of T cells in Graves' hyperthyroidism and ophthalmopathy. RNA transcripts were the template for amplifying TCR beta CDR3 regions. During a first-round RT-PCR of the TCR CDR3, the HTBI primer set was used. TCRdb used MiXCR to reprocess the multiplex PCR reads, holding one entry per CDR3 protein. Of hundreds of thousands of distinct CDR3 sequences listed, 14% to 15% are singletons. The material sequenced was blood. The receptors stem from a woman between 35 and 50 years old with Graves' ophthalmopathy.

The chain combines TRBV7-3 with TRBJ2-7, with 9 bases identical to TRBD2. The germline V gene encodes CDR1 SGHTA and CDR2 FQGTGA. After removal of 3 bases from V and 7 bases from J, the junction contained 4 bases not matched to a gene. CDR3 size: 13 residues. The CDR3 loop is CASSFGLATEQYF. The DNA for the CDR3 is TGTGCCAGCAGCTTTGGACTAGCGACTGAGCAGTACTTC.

This clonotype was found many times. The chain has TRBV20-1 and TRBJ1-1; no definite D call. Trimming shortened V by 2 bases and J by 4 bases, and 5 bases separated the two germline ends. The CDR3 runs to 11 residues. Germline V gene sequence: CDR1 DFQATT, CDR2 SNEGSKA (reference sequence). The CDR3 sequence: CSARQGTEAFF. CDR3 DNA sequence: TGCAGTGCTAGACAAGGCACTGAAGCTTTCTTT.

The chain couples TRBV24-1 to TRBJ2-6; weak D call: TRBD2 (7 bases). Germline CDR1 and CDR2: KGHDR and SFDVKD. Trimming removed 5 bases from V and 0 bases from J, with 10 bases in between. The CDR3 runs 16 residues. CDR3 bases: TGTGCCACCAGTGCAGGGGACTACTCTGGGGCCAACGTCCTGACTTTC. It translates to CATSAGDYSGANVLTF.

To note about this clonotype: Here the CDR3 omits its conserved ending phenylalanine or tryptophan, so a read error is the likely source. V usage is TRBV18 and J usage is TRBJ2-5, with TRBD1 as a possible D gene (6 bases). This CDR3 region has 15 residues. The V gene's germline CDR1 is KGHSH and CDR2 LQKENI. Between the trimmed V and J ends, which lost 3 bases and 2 bases, there was a span of 13 bases. CDR3 sequence (DNA): TGTGCCAGCTCACCGGGCGGACAGTCACAAGAGACCCAGTACCTC. It yields the protein CASSPGGQSQETQYL.

This clonotype occurred many times. The J gene is TRBJ2-7, the V gene TRBV28; 7 bases agree with TRBD1. V dropped 6 bases and J dropped 4; count of bases not matched to a gene: 6. The CDR3 totals 13 residues. Looked up from germline, CDR1 is MDHEN and CDR2 is SYDVKM. CDR3 bases: TGTGCCAGCAGCACAGGGGCGAGGTACGAGCAGTACTTC. Its translation is CASSTGARYEQYF.

This clonotype was detected many times. The chain recombines TRBV12-3 or TRBV12-4 with TRBJ2-5; TRBD1 is a possible D gene (6 bases). The CDR3 consists of 14 residues. The germline V and J ends were trimmed by 6 bases and 4 bases, with 15 bases remaining between them. The CDR3 sequence: CASRRSTGRETQYF. CDR3 DNA: TGTGCCAGCAGACGCTCGACAGGCAGAGAGACCCAGTACTTC.

The chain recombines TRBV20-1 with TRBJ2-2; D remains unclear. Trimming stripped 2 bases from V and 1 base from J, with 5 bases between. Germline CDR1 DFQATT, CDR2 SNEGSKA (reference sequence). The CDR3 runs 13 residues. The CDR3 nucleotides are TGCAGTGCTAGACCACAGAACACCGGGGAGCTGTTTTTT. Amino acids: CSARPQNTGELFF.

This clonotype was counted ten times or more. J is TRBJ2-7 and V is TRBV7-2; 10 bases align to TRBD1. Germline values: CDR1 SGHTA, CDR2 FQGNSA. The CDR3 is made up of 15 amino acids. Trimming at V came to 5 bases and at J to 2 bases, leaving 6 bases not matched to a gene. The CDR3 is CASSPPGTGAYEQYF. The CDR3 bases are TGTGCCAGCAGCCCCCCCGGGACAGGGGCCTACGAGCAGTACTTC.

This clonotype was recorded a few times. The chain couples TRBV12-3 or TRBV12-4 to TRBJ2-5; no reliable D call. V lost 5 bases and J 5 bases, leaving 9 bases between the germline ends. The CDR3 has 12 residues. The CDR3 is CASSHERETQYF. CDR3 DNA sequence: TGTGCCAGCAGTCACGAAAGGGAGACCCAGTACTTC.

This clonotype showed up many times. The V and J genes are TRBV12-3 or TRBV12-4 and TRBJ1-2; tentative D call: TRBD1 (6 bases). Trimming removed 3 bases from V and 4 bases from J, with 9 bases in between. This CDR3 has 13 residues. The CDR3 here is CASSFRRGYGYTF. The CDR3 region has the DNA TGTGCCAGCAGTTTCCGCAGGGGCTATGGCTACACCTTC.

The sample holds many counts of this clonotype. The V and J genes are TRBV29-1 and TRBJ2-2; 11 bases match TRBD2. This CDR3 spans 15 amino acids. The germline V gene has CDR1 SQVTM and CDR2 ANQGSEA. Here the CDR3 reads CSGGSGRASTGELFF. CDR3 coding DNA: TGCAGTGGGGGTAGCGGGAGGGCTAGTACCGGGGAGCTGTTTTTT.

This clonotype was observed a handful of times. J is TRBJ2-2 and V is TRBV11-2; D is ambiguous. CDR3 length: 16 amino acids. The V gene's germline CDR1 is SGHAT and CDR2 FQNNGV. Trimming removed 5 bases at V and 1 base at J, with 14 bases between. CDR3 coding DNA: TGTGCCAGCAGCCACGACCCCACAAGGAACACCGGGGAGCTGTTTTTT. This translates into CASSHDPTRNTGELFF.

In this sample, this clonotype turned up many times. This rearrangement joins TRBV27 to TRBJ2-5, with D uncertain. Germline CDR1 reads MNHEY; CDR2 reads SMNVEV (reference sequence). The CDR3 is made up of 13 amino acids. The ends were cut back, 3 bases at V and 4 bases at J, with 9 bases in the middle. The CDR3 region is CASSFGWAETQYF. CDR3 sequence (DNA): TGTGCCAGCAGTTTCGGGTGGGCAGAGACCCAGTACTTC.

This clonotype was seen repeatedly, ten times or more. J is TRBJ2-1 and V is TRBV20-1, with D unclear. Germline CDR1 and CDR2: DFQATT and SNEGSKA (reference sequence). V was shortened by 1 base and J by 7 bases, with 17 bases between the two germline ends. The CDR3 is made up of 15 amino acids. This CDR3 reads CSARALAYLGNEQFF. As DNA, the CDR3 is TGCAGTGCTAGAGCCCTGGCGTACTTGGGAAATGAGCAGTTCTTC.

This clonotype was counted at least ten times. V and J are TRBV27 and TRBJ1-1; D not certain. This CDR3 comprises 12 residues. Germline V gene sequence: CDR1 MNHEY, CDR2 SMNVEV (reference sequence). With 3 bases removed from V and 5 bases from J, the gap between germline ends came to 7 bases. The CDR3: CASSFVATEAFF. The CDR3 DNA reads as TGTGCCAGCAGTTTTGTGGCGACTGAAGCTTTCTTT.

This clonotype was observed at least ten times. The V call is TRBV4-1, the J call TRBJ2-5; TRBD2 aligns across 7 bases. Trimming at V came to 5 bases and at J to 1 base, leaving 7 bases not matched to a gene. CDR1 MGHRA and CDR2 YSYEKL come from the germline V gene. The CDR3 runs to 15 residues. As DNA, the CDR3 is TGCGCCAGCAGCGATTTTTCTAGCGGCCAAGAGACCCAGTACTTC. This translates into CASSDFSSGQETQYF.

At least ten counts were recorded for this clonotype. This CDR3 is CASSRDRGQTGELFF. The CDR3 DNA reads as TGTGCCAGCAGCCGGGACAGGGGGCAGACCGGGGAGCTGTTTTTT. The V and J genes are TRBV2 and TRBJ2-2, with 12 bases identical to TRBD1. This CDR3 has 15 amino acids. Germline trimming cut 6 bases from V and 5 bases from J; bases unmatched to any gene: 4. Germline assignment: CDR1 SNHLY and CDR2 FYNNEI.

This clonotype was counted at least ten times. The V gene is TRBV19, the J gene TRBJ2-2; D may be TRBD2 (6 bases). V lost 9 bases, J lost 5 bases, and 19 bases lay in between. The CDR3 is 15 amino acids. CDR1 is LNHDA and CDR2 is SQIVND in the germline V gene (reference sequence). The CDR3 sequence: CASELGPAGTGELFF. CDR3 in DNA: TGTGCCAGCGAACTGGGGCCGGCGGGGACCGGGGAGCTGTTTTTT.

There are many counts of this clonotype. The chain has TRBV25-1 and TRBJ2-2; D is possibly TRBD1 or TRBD2 (5 bases each). Trimming pared 3 bases from V and 5 bases from J, leaving 7 bases between. Germline V gene data show CDR1 as MGHDK and CDR2 as SYGVNS. The CDR3 totals 13 residues. CDR3 amino acids: CASSDWGTGELFF. The CDR3 DNA reads as TGTGCCAGCAGTGATTGGGGGACCGGGGAGCTGTTTTTT.

This clonotype was recorded many times. This chain joins TRBV13 and TRBJ1-2; TRBD1 is a possible D gene (5 bases). The germline V and J ends were trimmed by 0 bases and 0 bases, with 8 bases remaining between them. This CDR3 comprises 15 residues. From germline, CDR1 is PRHDT and CDR2 FYEKMQ (reference sequence). CDR3 loop: CASSLGGGTNYGYTF. The CDR3 DNA is TGTGCCAGCAGCTTAGGCGGGGGGACTAACTATGGCTACACCTTC.